This TCR beta chain comes out of a study of shared clonotypes between healthy human individuals. In replicate PCRs of sorted subsets, approximately 200 ng DNA, roughly 31,000 T cell genomes, was used. The repertoire was sequenced with immunoSEQ multiplex PCR; TCRdb's copy has only in-frame clones and lacks some. The table has roughly 1,800,000 clones, about 94% seen once. The CDR3 length is 16 residues. Germline V lookup: CDR1 SGHAT, CDR2 FQDESV (reference sequence). V gave up 1 base and J gave up 6 bases; unmatched junction bases: 9. It was CD45RO-negative cells, positively selected for CCR7, that made up naive CD8 cells, with terminally differentiated effector memory CD45RA+ cells excluded.

The sequenced sample consisted of naive CD8+ T cells sorted from blood. The J gene is TRBJ1-1, the V gene TRBV11-1, with TRBD1 matching 9 bases. This clonotype was obtained from a young man in good health. CDR3 DNA: TGTGCCAGCAGCTTAGGGACACAGGGGGCGCAGGCTGAAGCTTTCTTT. Its translation is CASSLGTQGAQAEAFF.